The clone carrying this T cell receptor (beta chain) was counted at least ten times. No antigen is known for it. This CDR3 comprises 16 residues. CDR1 and CDR2 from the germline V gene are SGHAT and FQNNGV. V lost 2 bases, J lost 2 bases, and 1 base stayed unmatched. The record originates from a study of cytomegalovirus exposure and HLA in healthy donors. Primers for the PCR totalled 60 Vbeta and 13 Jbeta. Generated by immunoSEQ multiplex PCR, the TCRdb table keeps only in-frame clones and is missing some. The data contain tens of thousands of clones, around 80% of them singletons. Regarding the study as a whole: The study labeled 180 or so TCR beta chains cytomegalovirus-associated. It is likely that the observed cluster of highly shared sequence variants was a sequencing artifact.

This clonotype was sampled from a woman aged 25 to 39 in good health and CMV-seropositive. The sample was PBMCs. This chain links TRBV11-2 with TRBJ2-2, with 11 positions matching TRBD2. Here the CDR3 reads CASSLRLAGNTGELFF. The CDR3, as DNA: TGTGCCAGCAGCTTAAGACTAGCGGGAAACACCGGGGAGCTGTTTTTT.